This T cell receptor beta chain was profiled in a study of T cells after yellow fever vaccination. Across the whole study: Fractions low in cell number were prepared with SMART-Seq v4 Ultra Low Input.

This clonotype occurred a few times. TCRdb processed the 5' RACE reads anew with MiXCR; each CDR3 protein has one entry. The sample carries about 400,000 distinct CDR3 sequences, around 10% recorded once. Trimming cost V 8 bases and J 2 bases, with 15 bases left between them. CDR1 and CDR2 from the germline V gene are MNHEY and SMNVEV (reference sequence). This CDR3 contains 14 residues. This sample comprised PBMCs, obtained on the day of the first yellow fever vaccination. The receptor was isolated from a man aged 18 to 30 who received the YFV17D yellow fever vaccine. This chain connects TRBV27 to TRBJ1-2; perhaps TRBD1 as D (6 bases). CDR3 coding DNA: TGTGCCAGCCAACGAGGGGGGGAAAACTATGGCTACACCTTC. Translation: CASQRGGENYGYTF.